Given below is one T cell receptor beta chain in context. Its antigen target is currently unknown. There are no base qualities to consult, and no much larger clone falls within one base. The entry originates in a study of T cells after yellow fever vaccination (dated by TCRdb to the late 2010s). Regarding the research as a whole: Libraries from fractions with low cell numbers were prepared with the SMART-Seq v4 Ultra Low Input RNA kit. Blood was drawn at multiple timepoints before and after primary and secondary immunization, with bulk PBMC replicates and cell subsets isolated. To follow T-cell clones before and after both primary and booster YFV17D yellow fever vaccination, bulk TCR alpha and beta repertoires underwent longitudinal sequencing. Two healthy male donors, one aged 18 to 30 and one aged 30 to 40 years, made up the cohort.

Based on the germline V gene, the CDR1 and CDR2 sequences are LGHNT and FRNRAP. From V the trimming removes 0 bases and from J it removes 7 bases, while the gene matches leave 12 bases of the junction unaccounted for. From cysteine to phenylalanine, the CDR3 is 18 amino acids long. This entry keeps only the CDR3 DNA: 54 bases, framed from base 1. Points the paper makes about the study in general: Because abundant contaminating clonotypes from the bulk population could be contained in FACS-sorted repertoires, computational filtering was required. Most clones expanded after primary vaccination (96% of CD4 and roughly 90% of CD8) were re-detected after the booster, suggesting that broad memory maintenance occurred. Because only two donors were included in the study, the extent to which the findings can be generalized is limited. The secondary T-cell response was weaker than the primary response but faster, peaking on day 5 instead of day 15. A small share of clonotypes was detected in both CD4 and CD8 compartments, with the overlap likely arising from convergent recombination.

This specimen's treatment or condition label, interpreted: live attenuated yellow fever vaccine strain. Two biological replicates of bulk PBMCs were collected at each blood-draw timepoint. PBMCs were isolated from peripheral blood using a standard Ficoll-Paque protocol. TriZol was used to extract RNA from bulk PBMCs, from CD4 and CD8 fractions, and from dextramer-positive and dextramer-negative fractions. Instrument on record: Illumina NovaSeq 6000. Synthesis of TCR cDNA relied on 5'RACE template switching, a step that introduced a universal primer site along with unique molecular identifiers. Priming for cDNA synthesis came from both the TCR alpha and TCR beta constant segments. Two PCR steps were used to amplify libraries, with sample barcodes and sequencing adapters being added in the second step. Sequencing of libraries was done on Illumina HiSeq 2500 (2x100 bp) or NovaSeq (2x150 bp). Per the authors' processing: MIGEC handled demultiplexing of reads and collapsing into UMI consensus sequences, while MiXCR performed V(D)J alignment. Using edgeR on replicate PBMC samples, clonotypes were called vaccine-responding if FDR was below 0.01 and the log2 fold change was above 5 up to day 15. Each bulk clonotype received a CD4 or CD8 identity based on whether the sequenced CD4 or CD8 repertoire contained that clonotype at higher abundance. TCRdb took the public reads, trimmed them with fastp at Q25, ran MiXCR for clone calling and kept in-frame beta chains. When rows share a CDR3 protein, they turn into one entry using the most common DNA and genes. These V and J calls originate from TCRdb's pipeline instead of the authors' own analysis. The table for this sample lists 350,000 to 550,000 distinct CDR3 sequences; over 15% of them were counted only once. Of the sample, 15% to 20% is held by the ten largest clones.

The sequence came from a man aged 18-30 years who received the YFV17D yellow fever vaccine. The specimen comprised PBMCs, sampled before the yellow fever booster vaccination. The rearranged chain carries TRBV12-5 and TRBJ2-1, with 10 central nucleotides matching TRBD1. The DNA sequence is given as TGTGCTAGTGGTTTGGTACTGTATGGGACAGGGGCGGAGAATGAGCAGTTCTTC. Translated, this is CASGLVLYGTGAENEQFF.